A selection of T cell receptor beta chains follows, all from one sample in a study of blood T cell repertoires in COVID-19. The method was immunoSEQ multiplex PCR; TCRdb's version includes in-frame clones alone and lacks a portion of them. The sample carries nearly 200,000 clones, roughly nine tenths recorded once. The sample was peripheral blood. All receptors derive from a woman in her seventies with acute or convalescent COVID-19. Both conserved end residues are part of each CDR3. Fields, in order: J gene, clone size, D gene, CDR3 length, V gene, CDR3 DNA, CDR3 protein. D genes are given only for firm matches. Size values are once, few and many counts, or a class for expanded clones, and some rows have none.

TRBJ2-3 NA TRBD2 15 TRBV18 TGTGCCAGCTCACCATTCGGGGGGGGCACAGATACGCAGTATTTT CASSPFGGGTDTQYF
TRBJ1-4 NA TRBD1 17 TRBV18 TGTGCCAGCTCTCCCGGGACAGGGCTCGTTATCAATGAAAAACTGTTTTTT CASSPGTGLVINEKLFF
TRBJ2-4 NA TRBD1 13 TRBV6-5 TGTGCCAGCAGCCCGACAGGGGGGAACATTCAGTACTTC CASSPTGGNIQYF
TRBJ2-5 NA NA 15 TRBV9 TGTGCCAGCAGCGTAGAAGGGGGTTCCTGGGAGACCCAGTACTTC CASSVEGGSWETQYF
TRBJ1-6 NA NA 17 TRBV5-4 TGTGCCAGCAGCTTGGTGGGTAGAGGGGGACGGGACTCACCCCTCCACTTT CASSLVGRGGRDSPLHF
TRBJ2-2 NA NA 14 TRBV10-3 TGTGCCATCAGTAATACAGGGCCGGACGGGGAGCTGTTTTTT CAISNTGPDGELFF
TRBJ2-7 few TRBD1 15 TRBV10-3 TGTGCCACAGCCCCGGGGGACAGGGGATTCGGCGGACAGTACTTC CATAPGDRGFGGQYF
TRBJ1-1 NA NA 13 TRBV6-4 TGTGCCAGCAGTGTACAGGAGAACACTGAAGCTTTCTTT CASSVQENTEAFF
TRBJ1-1 NA NA 14 TRBV7-2 TGTGCCAGCAGCTTCACAATGGGGGGTACTGAAGCTTTCTTT CASSFTMGGTEAFF
TRBJ1-2 NA NA 12 TRBV7-9 TGTGCCAGCAGCTCAGACATCTATGGCTACACCTTC CASSSDIYGYTF
TRBJ2-3 NA TRBD1 15 TRBV15 TGTGCCACCAGCAGAGAGAGACAGGGGAGGGATACGCAGTATTTT CATSRERQGRDTQYF
TRBJ2-1 NA TRBD2 17 TRBV19 TGTGCCAGTAGTATTACAATGGCTAGCGGGATTTACAATGAGCAGTTCTTC CASSITMASGIYNEQFF
TRBJ2-2 NA NA 14 TRBV7-9 TGTGCCAGCACCCTCGGTCAGCGCACCGGGGAGCTGTTTTTT CASTLGQRTGELFF
TRBJ1-3 NA TRBD1 17 TRBV9 TGTGCCAGCAGCGTAGATCTGACAGGGATCAGTGGAAACACCATATATTTT CASSVDLTGISGNTIYF
TRBJ2-2 NA NA 15 TRBV5-1 TGCGCCAGCAGCTTGGAACAGGAGAACACCGGGGAGCTGTTTTTT CASSLEQENTGELFF
TRBJ1-3 NA NA 12 TRBV6-2/TRBV6-3 TGTGCCAGCAGTTTTTCCAGAAACACCATATATTTT CASSFSRNTIYF
TRBJ2-5 NA NA 15 TRBV6-2/TRBV6-3 TGTGCCAGCGGCCCACAAAGTTACAGCCAAGAGACCCAGTACTTC CASGPQSYSQETQYF
TRBJ1-1 once NA 16 TRBV7-2 TGTGCCAGCAGCTCCTCAGGGATGCCTGTGAACACTGAAGCTTTCTTT CASSSSGMPVNTEAFF
TRBJ2-2 NA NA 15 TRBV5-1 TGCGCCAGCAGCCCCTCCGGGACAAACACCGGGGAGCTGTTTTTT CASSPSGTNTGELFF
TRBJ1-1 NA NA 16 TRBV5-3 TGTGCCAGAAGCTTGCTTTCGATACAGGGATACACTGAAGCTTTCTTT CARSLLSIQGYTEAFF
TRBJ2-1 NA NA 17 TRBV7-9 TGTGCCAGCAGCTACAAGGGCGGGCAGGGGTACGTGGATGAGCAGTTCTTC CASSYKGGQGYVDEQFF
TRBJ1-1 NA TRBD1 17 TRBV5-1 TGCGCCAGCAGCTTCGGACGGGACAGCCTAATGAACACTGAAGCTTTCTTT CASSFGRDSLMNTEAFF
TRBJ1-1 NA TRBD1 15 TRBV5-1 TGCGCCAGCAGCTTACGACAGGGAATGAACACTGAAGCTTTCTTT CASSLRQGMNTEAFF
TRBJ1-5 NA TRBD1 14 TRBV5-1 TGCGCCAGCAGCGAGGGACAGGGGAAACAGCCCCAGCATTTT CASSEGQGKQPQHF